Sequencing of this T cell receptor (beta chain) was carried out in a study of Ad26.COV2.S vaccination and SARS-CoV-2 variants. Study information: Dosing was one shot or two shots 56 days apart.

Looked up from germline, CDR1 is MNHEY and CDR2 is SMNVEV (reference sequence). The CDR3 is 15 residues long. Trimming removed 5 bases from V and 0 bases from J; junction bases left unmatched: 4. On this clone itself: Its antigen is unidentified.

TCRdb's table, derived via immunoSEQ multiplex PCR, lists solely in-frame clones and lacks some. Of over 350,000 clones in the sample, about 88% were seen once. Treatment specified: roughly 20 received Ad26.COV2.S at low or high dose, single or two shots; roughly five received placebo; per-sample allocation not given. Sampling was performed 63 days after the first vaccine or placebo injection. Study observations and caveats: Following vaccination, spike-specific CD8+ and CD4+ T cell responses reportedly exhibited substantial breadth.

The sample here was peripheral blood, taken in a trial of Ad26.COV2.S vaccine versus placebo. This TCR derives from a person aged 18-60 years who received the Ad26.COV2.S COVID-19 vaccine or a placebo. This chain connects TRBV27 to TRBJ2-3; TRBD2 aligns across 8 bases. The CDR3 reads CASSQAGVSTDTQYF. CDR3 nucleotide sequence: TGTGCCAGCAGTCAAGCGGGGGTTAGCACAGATACGCAGTATTTT.